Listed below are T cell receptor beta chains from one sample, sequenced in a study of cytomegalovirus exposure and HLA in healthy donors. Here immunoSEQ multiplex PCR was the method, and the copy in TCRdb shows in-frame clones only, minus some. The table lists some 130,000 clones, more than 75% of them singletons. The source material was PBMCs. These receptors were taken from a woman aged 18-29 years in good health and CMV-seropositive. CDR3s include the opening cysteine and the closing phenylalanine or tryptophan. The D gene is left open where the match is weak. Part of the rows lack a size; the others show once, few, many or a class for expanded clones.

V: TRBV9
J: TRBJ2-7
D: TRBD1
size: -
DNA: TGTGCCAGCAGCGCGACAGGGTGGGCCGAGCAGTACTTC
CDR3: CASSATGWAEQYF

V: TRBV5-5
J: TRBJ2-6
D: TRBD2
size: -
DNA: TGTGCCAGCAGCCTCGGGAGGCCTGGGGCCAACGTCCTGACTTTC
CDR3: CASSLGRPGANVLTF

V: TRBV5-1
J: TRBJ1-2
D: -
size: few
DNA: TGCGCCAGCAGCCCTCGGACGGGGGGTAGCTATGGCTACACCTTC
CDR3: CASSPRTGGSYGYTF

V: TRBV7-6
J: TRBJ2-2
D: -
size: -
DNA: TGTGCCAGCAGCTTAAATGGGGCGGACACCGGGGAGCTGTTTTTT
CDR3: CASSLNGADTGELFF

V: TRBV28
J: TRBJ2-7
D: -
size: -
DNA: TGTGCCAGCAGTTTCCCAGGGGCCGGCGAGCAGTACTTC
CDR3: CASSFPGAGEQYF

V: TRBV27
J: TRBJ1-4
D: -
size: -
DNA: TGTGCCAGCAGCTTAAACGGGGGGGTAGCTAATGAAAAACTGTTTTTT
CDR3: CASSLNGGVANEKLFF

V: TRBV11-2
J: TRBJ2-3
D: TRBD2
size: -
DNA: TGTGCCAGCAGCTCCGGGACTAGCGGAAGCACAGATACGCAGTATTTT
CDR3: CASSSGTSGSTDTQYF

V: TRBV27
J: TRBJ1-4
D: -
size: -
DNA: TGTGCCAGCAGATTCCTCGGTTCAACTAATGAAAAACTGTTTTTT
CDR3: CASRFLGSTNEKLFF

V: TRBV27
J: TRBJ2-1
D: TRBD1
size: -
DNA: TGTGCCACCGTATATACCGGGACAGGGGGCTCCGGACCTTACAATGAGCAGTTCTTC
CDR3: CATVYTGTGGSGPYNEQFF

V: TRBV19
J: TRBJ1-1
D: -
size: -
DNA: TGTGCCAGTACCTCCGCGAGACAGTGGAACACTGAAGCTTTCTTT
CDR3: CASTSARQWNTEAFF

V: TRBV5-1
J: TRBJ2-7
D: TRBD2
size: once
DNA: TGCGCCAGCAGCCCGGGCCCGACTAGCGGCTACGAGCAGTACTTC
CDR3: CASSPGPTSGYEQYF

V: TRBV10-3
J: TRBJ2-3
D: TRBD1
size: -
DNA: TGTGCCATCAGTTGGGGACAGGGGGCTGCCGATACGCAGTATTTT
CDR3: CAISWGQGAADTQYF

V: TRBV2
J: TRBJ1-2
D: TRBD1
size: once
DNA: TGTGCCAGCAGTGGGGACAGCCAGTACTATGGCTACACCTTC
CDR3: CASSGDSQYYGYTF

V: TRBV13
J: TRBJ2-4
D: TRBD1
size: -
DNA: TGTGCCAGCACCGAAGAGGGGGCCAGGGACATTCAGTACTTC
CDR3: CASTEEGARDIQYF

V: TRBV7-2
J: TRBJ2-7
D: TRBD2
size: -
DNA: TGTGCCAGCAGCTCCTCCCGGGGGGGGTCATGGGCCTACGAGCAGTACTTC
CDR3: CASSSSRGGSWAYEQYF

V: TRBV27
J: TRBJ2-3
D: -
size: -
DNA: TGTGCCAGCAGTTTGTCAGGGCACGGCACAGATACGCAGTATTTT
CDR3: CASSLSGHGTDTQYF

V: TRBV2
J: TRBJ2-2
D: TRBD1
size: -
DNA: TGTGCCAGCAGACGGGACAGGGAGTTCGGGGAGCTGTTTTTT
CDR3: CASRRDREFGELFF

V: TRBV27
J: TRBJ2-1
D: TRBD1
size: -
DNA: TGTGCCAGCAGTTATGGGACAGGGACGTACAATGAGCAGTTCTTC
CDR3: CASSYGTGTYNEQFF

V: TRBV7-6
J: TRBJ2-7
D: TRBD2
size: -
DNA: TGTGCCAGCAGCTTATACGCTCGGACTAGCGTTTCAGAGCAGTACTTC
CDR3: CASSLYARTSVSEQYF

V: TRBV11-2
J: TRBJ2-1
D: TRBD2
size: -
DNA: TGTGCCAGCAGCCCCCCCGGGGGGTTTGAGCAGTTCTTC
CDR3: CASSPPGGFEQFF

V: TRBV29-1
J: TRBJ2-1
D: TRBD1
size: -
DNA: TGCAGCGTCCGCCCCCGGGCAGGGGGCTATGAGCAGTTCTTC
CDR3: CSVRPRAGGYEQFF

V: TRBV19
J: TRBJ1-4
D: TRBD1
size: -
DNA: TGTGCCAGTGGTAGACAGGGCGCAGCAACTAATGAAAAACTGTTTTTT
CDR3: CASGRQGAATNEKLFF

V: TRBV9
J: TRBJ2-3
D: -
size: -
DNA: TGTGCCAGCAGCGTAGATGGAACGCGGGGGCGCACAGATACGCAGTATTTT
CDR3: CASSVDGTRGRTDTQYF

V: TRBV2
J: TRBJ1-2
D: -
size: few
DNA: TGTGCCAGCAGTGCAAGGGTCTCGGGGGGTGGCTACACCTTC
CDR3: CASSARVSGGGYTF

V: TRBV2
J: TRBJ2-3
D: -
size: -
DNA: TGTGCCAGCAATCCCGCTAGCGGCACAGATACGCAGTATTTT
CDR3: CASNPASGTDTQYF

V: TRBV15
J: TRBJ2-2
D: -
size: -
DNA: TGTGCCACCAGCAGACCCTACACGGGTGAACTGTTTTTT
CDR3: CATSRPYTGELFF

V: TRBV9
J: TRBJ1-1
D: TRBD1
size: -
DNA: TGTGCCAGCAGCCCCCGAGGGTCGTGGACAGGGCTTAACACTGAAGCTTTCTTT
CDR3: CASSPRGSWTGLNTEAFF

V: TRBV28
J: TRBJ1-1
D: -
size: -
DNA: TGTGCCACGGGGGAACCCTTAGGGACTGAAGCTTTCTTT
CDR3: CATGEPLGTEAFF

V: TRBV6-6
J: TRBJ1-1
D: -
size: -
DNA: TGTGCCAGCAGTTACGGGCGGGGCAGGAAGGACACTGAAGCTTTCTTT
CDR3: CASSYGRGRKDTEAFF

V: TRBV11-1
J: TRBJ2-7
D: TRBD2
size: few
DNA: TGTGCCAGCAGCTTTGACCTAGCGGGGGGGCCGTACGAGCAGTACTTC
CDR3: CASSFDLAGGPYEQYF

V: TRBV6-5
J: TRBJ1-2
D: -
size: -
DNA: TGTGCCAGCAGTCCCGGGACACTGTGGAGGGGCTACACCTTC
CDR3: CASSPGTLWRGYTF

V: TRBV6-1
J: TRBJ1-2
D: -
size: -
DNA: TGTGCCAGCAGTGAAAAATACGGTGGACAGTATGGCTACACCTTC
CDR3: CASSEKYGGQYGYTF

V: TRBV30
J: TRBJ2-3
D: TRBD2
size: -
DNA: TGTGCCTGGAGTGACCCGAGCGGGGGGAGCCAAGATACGCAGTATTTT
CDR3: CAWSDPSGGSQDTQYF

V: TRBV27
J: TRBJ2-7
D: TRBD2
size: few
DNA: TGTGCCAGCAGTCCCTCTAGCGGGATTACCTACGAGCAGTACTTC
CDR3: CASSPSSGITYEQYF

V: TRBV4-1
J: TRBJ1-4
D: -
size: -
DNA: TGCGCCAGCAGCCAACTAGCCGGGGGGTTTAATGAAAAACTGTTTTTT
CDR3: CASSQLAGGFNEKLFF

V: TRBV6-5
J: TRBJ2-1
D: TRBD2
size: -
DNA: TGTGCCAGCAGACTAGCGGGAGATAATGAGCAGTTCTTC
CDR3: CASRLAGDNEQFF

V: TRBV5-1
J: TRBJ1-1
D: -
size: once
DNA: TGCGCCAGCAGCTTGGTGGCAGTGAACACTGAAGCTTTCTTT
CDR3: CASSLVAVNTEAFF

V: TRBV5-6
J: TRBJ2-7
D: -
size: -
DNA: TGTGCCAGCAGCCAAGATACACAGTACGAGCAGTACTTC
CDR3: CASSQDTQYEQYF

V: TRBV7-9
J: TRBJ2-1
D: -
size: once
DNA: TGTGCCAGCAGCTTAGCTGAGGTAGCGCGCAATGAGCAGTTCTTC
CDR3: CASSLAEVARNEQFF